This TCR beta chain came from a study of blood T cell repertoires in COVID-19. Turning to the study itself: The samples span acute and convalescent COVID-19 from the United States, Italy and Spain. In each case, the material was cDNA or gDNA derived from T cells, B-cell-depleted T cells, or PBMCs.

Study processing details: It was from reference gene primer amplification that nucleated cell counts were estimated. Measured with immunoSEQ multiplex PCR; TCRdb has only the in-frame clones, and not every one. That table furnishes V, J and clone size, whereas the DNA furnished D and trimming. The sample contains about 140,000 clones, around 90% of which appear only once. While infection was still active, Seattle patients were enrolled and then followed longitudinally. CDR1 and CDR2 (germline): MNHEY, SVGAGI. The CDR3 has 14 amino acids. Between the trimmed V and J ends, which lost 6 bases and 3 bases, there was a span of 14 bases.

This sequence joins TRBV6-5 and TRBJ1-2, with TRBD1 as a possible D gene (6 bases). Material: peripheral blood. This TCR came from a human donor with COVID-19, enrolled during active disease. The donor label of this sample is uncertain. CDR3 amino acids: CASSGIRGHYGYTF. The CDR3 DNA sequence: TGTGCCAGCAGCGGAATCAGGGGCCACTATGGCTACACCTTC.